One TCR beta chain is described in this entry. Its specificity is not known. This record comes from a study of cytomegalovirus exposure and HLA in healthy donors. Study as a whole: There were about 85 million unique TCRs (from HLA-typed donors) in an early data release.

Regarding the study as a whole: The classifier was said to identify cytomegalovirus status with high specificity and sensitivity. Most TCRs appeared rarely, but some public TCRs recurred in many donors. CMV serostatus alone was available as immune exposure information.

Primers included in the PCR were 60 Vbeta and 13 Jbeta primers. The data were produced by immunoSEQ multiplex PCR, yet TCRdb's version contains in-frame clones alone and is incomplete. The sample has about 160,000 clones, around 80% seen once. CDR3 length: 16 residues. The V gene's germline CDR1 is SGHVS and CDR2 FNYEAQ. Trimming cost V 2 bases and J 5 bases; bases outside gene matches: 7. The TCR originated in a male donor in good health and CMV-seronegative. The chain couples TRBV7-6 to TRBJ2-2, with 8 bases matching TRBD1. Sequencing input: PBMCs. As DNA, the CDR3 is TGTGCCAGCAGCTTATTCCCGCAGGGGGCGACCGGGGAGCTGTTTTTT. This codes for CASSLFPQGATGELFF.